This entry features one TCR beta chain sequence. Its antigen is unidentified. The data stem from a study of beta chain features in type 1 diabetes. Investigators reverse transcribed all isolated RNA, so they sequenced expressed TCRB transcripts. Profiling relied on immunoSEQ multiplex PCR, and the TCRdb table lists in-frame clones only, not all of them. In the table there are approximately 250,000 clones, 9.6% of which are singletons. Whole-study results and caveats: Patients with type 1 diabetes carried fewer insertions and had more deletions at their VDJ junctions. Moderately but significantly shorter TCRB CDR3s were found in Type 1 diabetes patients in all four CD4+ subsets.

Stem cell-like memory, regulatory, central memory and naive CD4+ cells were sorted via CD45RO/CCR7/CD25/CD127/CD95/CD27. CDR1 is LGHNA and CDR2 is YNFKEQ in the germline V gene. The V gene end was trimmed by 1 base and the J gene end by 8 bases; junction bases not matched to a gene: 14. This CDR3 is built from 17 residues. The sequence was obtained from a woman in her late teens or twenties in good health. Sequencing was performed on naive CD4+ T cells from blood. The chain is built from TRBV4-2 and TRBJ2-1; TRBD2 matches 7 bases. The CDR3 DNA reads TGTGCCAGCAGCCAAGTCCAAGAGCGGGGTCTTGGCCATGAGCAGTTCTTC. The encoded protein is CASSQVQERGLGHEQFF.